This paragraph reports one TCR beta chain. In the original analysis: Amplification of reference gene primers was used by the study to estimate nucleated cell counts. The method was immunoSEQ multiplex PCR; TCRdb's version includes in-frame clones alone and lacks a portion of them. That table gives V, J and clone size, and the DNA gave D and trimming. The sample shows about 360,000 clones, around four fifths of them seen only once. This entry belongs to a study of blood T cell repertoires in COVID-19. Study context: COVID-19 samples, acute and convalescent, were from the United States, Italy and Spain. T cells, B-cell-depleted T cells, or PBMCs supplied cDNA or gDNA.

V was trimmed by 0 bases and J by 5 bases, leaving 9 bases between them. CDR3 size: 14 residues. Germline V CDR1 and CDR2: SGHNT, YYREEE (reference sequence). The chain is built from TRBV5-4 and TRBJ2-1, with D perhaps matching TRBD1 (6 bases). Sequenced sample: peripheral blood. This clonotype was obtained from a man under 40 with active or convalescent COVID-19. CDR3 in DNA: TGTGCCAGCAGCTTGGATCGGACAGACAATGAGCAGTTCTTC. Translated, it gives CASSLDRTDNEQFF.